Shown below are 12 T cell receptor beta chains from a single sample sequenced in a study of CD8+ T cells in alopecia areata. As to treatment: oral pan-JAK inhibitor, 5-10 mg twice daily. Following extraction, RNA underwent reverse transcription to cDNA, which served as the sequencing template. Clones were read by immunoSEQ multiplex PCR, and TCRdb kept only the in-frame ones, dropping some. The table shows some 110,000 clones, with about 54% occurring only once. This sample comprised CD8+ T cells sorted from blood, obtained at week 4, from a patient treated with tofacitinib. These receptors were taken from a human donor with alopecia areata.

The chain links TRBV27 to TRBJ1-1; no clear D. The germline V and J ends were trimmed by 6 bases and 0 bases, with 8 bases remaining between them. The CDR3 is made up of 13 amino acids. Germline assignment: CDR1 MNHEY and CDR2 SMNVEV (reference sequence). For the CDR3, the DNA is TGTGCCAGCAGCAACCTCATGAACACTGAAGCTTTCTTT. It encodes CASSNLMNTEAFF.

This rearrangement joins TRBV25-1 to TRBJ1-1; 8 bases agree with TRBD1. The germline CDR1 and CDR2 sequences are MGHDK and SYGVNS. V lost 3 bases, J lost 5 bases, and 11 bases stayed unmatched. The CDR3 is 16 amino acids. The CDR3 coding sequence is TGTGCCAGCAGTGACAGGATAGGCAGGGGGCGAACTGAAGCTTTCTTT. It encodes CASSDRIGRGRTEAFF.

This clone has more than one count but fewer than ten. The CDR3 spells CASSPTGIGLALHF. CDR3 sequence (DNA): TGTGCCAGCAGCCCTACAGGGATCGGGTTGGCCCTCCACTTT. This chain uses TRBV6-5 with TRBJ1-6, with TRBD1 as a possible D gene (6 bases). With 6 bases removed from V and 14 bases from J, the gap between germline ends came to 20 bases. The CDR3 length is 14 residues. Germline V gene lookup returns CDR1 MNHEY and CDR2 SVGAGI.

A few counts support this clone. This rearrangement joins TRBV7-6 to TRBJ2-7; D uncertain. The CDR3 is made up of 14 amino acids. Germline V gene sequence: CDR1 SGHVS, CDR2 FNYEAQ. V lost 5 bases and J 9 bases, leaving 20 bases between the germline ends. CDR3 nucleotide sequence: TGTGCCAGCAGCCCACTGGAAAGTAATTGGGGGCAGTACTTC. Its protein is CASSPLESNWGQYF.

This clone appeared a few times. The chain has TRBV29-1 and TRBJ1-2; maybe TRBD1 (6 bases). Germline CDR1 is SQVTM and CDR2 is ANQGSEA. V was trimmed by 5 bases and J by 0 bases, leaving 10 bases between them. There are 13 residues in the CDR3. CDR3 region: CSVPGEANYGYTF. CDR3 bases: TGCAGCGTTCCAGGGGAAGCTAACTATGGCTACACCTTC.

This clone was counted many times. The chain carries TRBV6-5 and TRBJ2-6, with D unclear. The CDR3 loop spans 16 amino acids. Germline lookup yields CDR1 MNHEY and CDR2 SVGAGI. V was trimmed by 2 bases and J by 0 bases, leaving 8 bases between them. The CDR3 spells CASSYAAGSGANVLTF. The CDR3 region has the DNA TGTGCCAGCAGTTACGCGGCAGGCTCTGGGGCCAACGTCCTGACTTTC.

The CDR3 is CSVEGGDRAEDTQYF. CDR3 DNA: TGCAGCGTTGAAGGGGGGGACAGGGCCGAAGATACGCAGTATTTT. This rearrangement joins TRBV29-1 to TRBJ2-3; 9 bases line up with TRBD1. V shed 1 base and J 5 bases; nucleotides not matched to a gene: 7. CDR3 length: 15 amino acids. The V gene's germline CDR1 is SQVTM and CDR2 ANQGSEA.

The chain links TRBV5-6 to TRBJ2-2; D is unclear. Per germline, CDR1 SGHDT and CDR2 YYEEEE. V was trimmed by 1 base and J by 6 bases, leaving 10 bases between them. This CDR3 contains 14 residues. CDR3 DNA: TGTGCCAGCAGCTTGTCCCCGCACGCCGGGGAGCTGTTTTTT. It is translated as CASSLSPHAGELFF.

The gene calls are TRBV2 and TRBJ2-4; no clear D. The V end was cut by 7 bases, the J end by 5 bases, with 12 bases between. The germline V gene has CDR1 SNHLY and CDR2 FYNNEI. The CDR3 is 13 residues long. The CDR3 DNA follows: TGTGCCAGCATCGACCAAGACCAAAACATTCAGTACTTC. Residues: CASIDQDQNIQYF.

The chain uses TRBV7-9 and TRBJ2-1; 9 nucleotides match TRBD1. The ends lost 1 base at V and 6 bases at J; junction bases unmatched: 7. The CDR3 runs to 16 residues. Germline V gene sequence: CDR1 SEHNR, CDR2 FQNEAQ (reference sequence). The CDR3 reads CASSLDGGQGSNEQFF. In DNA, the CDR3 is TGTGCCAGCAGCTTAGACGGGGGACAGGGAAGCAATGAGCAGTTCTTC.

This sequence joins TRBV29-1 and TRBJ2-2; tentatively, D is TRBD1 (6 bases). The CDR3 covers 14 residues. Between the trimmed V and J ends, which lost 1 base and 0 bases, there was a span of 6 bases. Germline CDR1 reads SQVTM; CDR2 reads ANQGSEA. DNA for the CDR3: TGCAGCGTTGAAGGGACAGCGAACACCGGGGAGCTGTTTTTT. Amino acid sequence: CSVEGTANTGELFF.

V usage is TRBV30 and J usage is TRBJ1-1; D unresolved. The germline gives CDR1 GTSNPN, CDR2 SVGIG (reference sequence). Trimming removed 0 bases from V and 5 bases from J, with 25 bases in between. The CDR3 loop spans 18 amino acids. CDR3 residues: CAWSVWYLIGRYTTEAFF. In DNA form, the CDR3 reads TGTGCCTGGAGTGTATGGTATTTGATCGGGAGGTATACGACTGAAGCTTTCTTT.